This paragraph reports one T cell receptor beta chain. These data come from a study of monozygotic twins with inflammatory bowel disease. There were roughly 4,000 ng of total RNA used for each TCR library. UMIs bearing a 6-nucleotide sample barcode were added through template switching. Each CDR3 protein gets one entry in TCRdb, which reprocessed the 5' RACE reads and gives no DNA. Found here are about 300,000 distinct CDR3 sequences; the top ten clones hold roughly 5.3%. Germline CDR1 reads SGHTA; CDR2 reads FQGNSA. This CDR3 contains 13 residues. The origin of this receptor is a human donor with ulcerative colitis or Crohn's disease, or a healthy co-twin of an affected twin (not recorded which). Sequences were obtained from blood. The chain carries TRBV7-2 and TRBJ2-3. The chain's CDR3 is CASSLESTDTQYF. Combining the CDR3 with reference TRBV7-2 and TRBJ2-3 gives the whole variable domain GAGVSQSPSNKVTEKGKDVELRCDPISGHTALYWYRQSLGQGLEFLIYFQGNSAPDKSGLPSDRFSAERTGGSVSTLTIQRTQQEDSAVYLCASSLESTDTQYFGPGTRLTVL.